This is a list of T cell receptor beta chains from one sample in a study of cytomegalovirus exposure and HLA in healthy donors. The method was immunoSEQ multiplex PCR; TCRdb's version includes in-frame clones alone and lacks a portion of them. The repertoire holds about 130,000 clones, with 75% to 90% as singletons. Sequencing used PBMCs. These receptor sequences come from a man younger than 45 in good health and CMV-seropositive. Both conserved end residues are part of each CDR3. Each record gives: D gene, CDR3 length, V gene, clone size, J gene, CDR3 DNA, CDR3 protein. A D gene is named only where the DNA matches it firmly. Clone size is shown for a subset of rows, as once, few, many or a class of expanded clone.

>-|10|TRBV29-1|-|TRBJ2-7
TGCAGCGAAGCTATATACGAGCAGTACTTC
CSEAIYEQYF
>TRBD2|14|TRBV7-9|-|TRBJ2-7
TGTGCCAGCTCTGGCGGGGGGCAATACTACGAGCAGTACTTC
CASSGGGQYYEQYF
>TRBD1|17|TRBV27|-|TRBJ2-7
TGTGCCAGCAGTTTAATGGGCCCCCGACAGGGGGCATACGAGCAGTACTTC
CASSLMGPRQGAYEQYF
>-|14|TRBV19|-|TRBJ1-2
TGTGCCAGTAGTACTCACCAGGGTCGGTATGGCTACACCTTC
CASSTHQGRYGYTF
>TRBD1|15|TRBV7-2|-|TRBJ1-1
TGTGCCAGCAGCTTACCTACAGGGGTTGCCACTGAAGCTTTCTTT
CASSLPTGVATEAFF
>TRBD2|16|TRBV6-1|few|TRBJ2-3
TGTGCCAGCAGTGAGACTAGCGGGGGGGCTTTGGATACGCAGTATTTT
CASSETSGGALDTQYF
>TRBD2|17|TRBV5-6|-|TRBJ2-5
TGTGCCAGCAGCCGGTTAGGGGACTATTCCTCGTCGGAGACCCAGTACTTC
CASSRLGDYSSSETQYF
>TRBD1|14|TRBV5-1|-|TRBJ1-1
TGCGCCAGCAGCCCCCGGGACAGCAACACTGAAGCTTTCTTT
CASSPRDSNTEAFF
>TRBD1|14|TRBV2|-|TRBJ1-2
TGTGCCAGCAGCCAAGACCAGGGGGCCGGGGGCTACACCTTC
CASSQDQGAGGYTF
>TRBD1|11|TRBV30|-|TRBJ1-1
TGTGCCTGGAGCCACAGGGGAGAAGCTTTCTTT
CAWSHRGEAFF
>TRBD2|16|TRBV5-1|-|TRBJ2-1
TGCGCCAGCAGCTTGGATGGCGGGGGGGCCGCGAATGAGCAGTTCTTC
CASSLDGGGAANEQFF
>-|15|TRBV7-6|-|TRBJ2-5
TGTGCCAGCAGCTTAGAGGTGGGGGGACAAGAGACCCAGTACTTC
CASSLEVGGQETQYF
>TRBD1|14|TRBV7-8|-|TRBJ2-1
TGTGCCAGCAGCTTTAGGCAGGGGGTAGGTGAGCAGTTCTTC
CASSFRQGVGEQFF
>TRBD2|15|TRBV28|-|TRBJ2-1
TGTGCCAGCAGTTCCCCGACTAGCGGGCTGAATGAGCAGTTCTTC
CASSSPTSGLNEQFF
>TRBD1|14|TRBV7-8|-|TRBJ1-5
TGTGCCAGCAGCTGGACAGGAGGCAATCAGCCCCAGCATTTT
CASSWTGGNQPQHF
>-|14|TRBV2|-|TRBJ2-3
TGTGCCAGCAGTCGGGACATTCTCCCAGATACGCAGTATTTT
CASSRDILPDTQYF
>TRBD2|13|TRBV10-1|-|TRBJ2-1
TGCGCCACCAAACCGGGAGGTAGCGGTGAGCAGTTCTTC
CATKPGGSGEQFF
>TRBD1|12|TRBV6-5|-|TRBJ1-2
TGTGCCAGCAGAACAGGGGGATATGGCTACACCTTC
CASRTGGYGYTF
>-|18|TRBV7-9|-|TRBJ2-6
TGTGCCAGCAGCCGCGGCTTTGGGGCCGGCTCTGGGGCCAACGTCCTGACTTTC
CASSRGFGAGSGANVLTF
>-|15|TRBV9|-|TRBJ1-4
TGTGCCAGCAGCCCTAGTCGGGGACTCGGAGAAAAACTGTTTTTT
CASSPSRGLGEKLFF
>TRBD2|17|TRBV19|-|TRBJ2-1
TGTGCCAGTAGTGATATCGCGAGCGGGGGGGGGTACAATGAGCAGTTCTTC
CASSDIASGGGYNEQFF
>-|13|TRBV2|-|TRBJ1-2
TGTGCCAGCAGTGAGGGGGGGCAATATGGCTACACCTTC
CASSEGGQYGYTF
>TRBD2|14|TRBV5-1|-|TRBJ2-7
TGCGCCAGCAGCCCCGGGACTAGTTTCGACGAGCAGTACTTC
CASSPGTSFDEQYF
>-|12|TRBV5-5|-|TRBJ1-5
TGTGCCAGCAGCTTAAGGGGGCAGCCCCAGCATTTT
CASSLRGQPQHF